This entry features one TCR beta chain sequence. The data originate from a study of CD8 T cells in Susac syndrome. Between the trimmed V and J ends, which lost 5 bases and 2 bases, there was a span of 15 bases. There are 15 residues in the CDR3. Germline loops: CDR1 SQVTM, CDR2 ANQGSEA. With random hexamers, reverse transcription was performed on about 0.5 to 1 ug of RNA. Amplification of TCR beta CDR3 used immunoSEQ multiplex PCR across 54 Vbeta and 13 Jbeta. TCRdb reanalysed the immunoSEQ multiplex PCR reads using MiXCR and keeps one entry per CDR3 protein. The sample holds 120,000 to 150,000 distinct CDR3 sequences, approximately 95% seen once. The multiple sclerosis controls consisted of treatment-naive patients with relapsing-remitting disease, either stable or active. Negative isolation yielded the CD8+ and CD4+ T cells, while FACS enriched the TEMRA cells.

The V call is TRBV29-1, the J call TRBJ2-2; TRBD2 is a possible D gene (6 bases). This receptor was obtained from a human donor with multiple sclerosis. Sequenced input: CD4+ T cells from PBMCs. This CDR3 reads CSVRESGGNTGELFF. In nucleotides, the CDR3 is TGCAGCGTTCGGGAGTCGGGTGGCAACACCGGGGAGCTGTTTTTT.